Below are 20 T cell receptor beta chains sequenced from a single sample in a study of T cells in localized non-small cell lung cancer. This table comes from immunoSEQ multiplex PCR, and its TCRdb copy is limited to in-frame clones, with some not included. The data show tens of thousands of clones, about 90% seen once. The source material was peripheral blood, sampled before any cancer treatment. The receptors originated from a woman aged 35 to 75 with stage I lung adenocarcinoma.

J is TRBJ2-2 and V is TRBV18; D not resolved. The CDR3 is made up of 12 amino acids. Trimming took off 3 bases at V and 4 bases at J, with 3 bases between the two ends. Germline V gene data show CDR1 as KGHSH and CDR2 as LQKENI. The CDR3 here is CASSPGTGELFF. The CDR3 DNA is TGTGCCAGCTCACCGGGCACCGGGGAGCTGTTTTTT.

The chain combines TRBV13 with TRBJ1-1; the D is unclear. This CDR3 is built from 15 residues. The germline V gene encodes CDR1 PRHDT and CDR2 FYEKMQ (reference sequence). The V end was cut by 0 bases, the J end by 1 base, with 9 bases between. CDR3: CASSLGAGANTEAFF. The DNA of the CDR3 is TGTGCCAGCAGCTTAGGCGCGGGTGCGAACACTGAAGCTTTCTTT.

The V and J genes are TRBV2 and TRBJ2-7, with 8 bases fitting TRBD1. The CDR3 is 14 residues long. Germline CDR1 is SNHLY and CDR2 is FYNNEI. J was trimmed by 4 bases and V by 3 bases; bases with no gene match: 5. CDR3 nucleotides: TGTGCCAGCAGTGACGGACAGGGATGGTACGAGCAGTACTTC. It is translated as CASSDGQGWYEQYF.

This rearrangement joins TRBV5-1 to TRBJ1-1, with 7 bases that match TRBD1. The CDR3 loop spans 15 amino acids. Trimming removed 4 bases from V and 3 bases from J; junction bases left unmatched: 9. Germline CDR1 SGHRS, CDR2 YFSETQ. CDR3 DNA: TGCGCCAGCAGCCCTTGGACAGGCGGGCACACTGAAGCTTTCTTT. Amino acid sequence: CASSPWTGGHTEAFF.

V and J are TRBV11-2 and TRBJ2-7; no firm D call. Trimming took 8 bases from V and 6 from J, leaving 11 bases between them. The CDR3 totals 11 residues. The germline V gene has CDR1 SGHAT and CDR2 FQNNGV. The chain's CDR3 is CASAFGGEQYF. The DNA of the CDR3 is TGTGCCAGCGCCTTTGGCGGCGAGCAGTACTTC.

The chain is built from TRBV6-1 and TRBJ2-7; maybe TRBD2 (6 bases). Trimming removed 11 bases from V and 7 bases from J, with 18 bases in between. CDR1 is MNHNS, CDR2 SASEGT, per germline. The CDR3 is 12 residues long. The CDR3 DNA reads as TGTGCCGCCCGGTGGGGGGACGGGGAGCAGTACTTC. Translating it yields CAARWGDGEQYF.

The V and J genes are TRBV7-9 and TRBJ1-1; 7 bases are shared with TRBD1. V lost 5 bases, J lost 0 bases, and 3 bases stayed unmatched. Germline V gene lookup returns CDR1 SEHNR and CDR2 FQNEAQ (reference sequence). This CDR3 region has 14 residues. The CDR3 sequence is CASSKDRMNTEAFF. CDR3 in DNA: TGTGCCAGCAGCAAGGACAGGATGAACACTGAAGCTTTCTTT.

The chain is built from TRBV27 and TRBJ2-7; possibly TRBD2 for D (6 bases). This CDR3 is 13 amino acids long. Trimming took off 3 bases at V and 3 bases at J, with 9 bases between the two ends. Per the germline V gene, CDR1 is MNHEY and CDR2 is SMNVEV (reference sequence). DNA for the CDR3: TGTGCCAGCAGTTTGGGGACTGTCTACGAGCAGTACTTC. This sequence encodes CASSLGTVYEQYF.

The V and J genes are TRBV9 and TRBJ1-2; TRBD1 agrees at 8 bases. The CDR3 covers 15 residues. CDR1 SGDLS and CDR2 YYNGEE come from the germline V gene. With 4 bases clipped from V and 8 bases from J, the junction kept 13 bases outside the gene matches. The CDR3 region is CASSTTGEESGGYTF. CDR3 sequence (DNA): TGTGCCAGCAGCACGACAGGGGAGGAATCTGGAGGCTACACCTTC.

The chain couples TRBV5-1 to TRBJ2-1; TRBD2 matches 7 bases. Per germline, CDR1 SGHRS and CDR2 YFSETQ. The CDR3 totals 16 residues. J was trimmed by 4 bases and V by 4 bases; bases with no gene match: 11. The CDR3 spells CASSALARGVYNEQFF. In nucleotides, the CDR3 is TGCGCCAGCAGCGCGCTAGCTCGGGGGGTTTACAATGAGCAGTTCTTC. Full variable domain (rest looked up from reference TRBV5-1 and TRBJ2-1): KAGVTQTPRYLIKTRGQQVTLSCSPISGHRSVSWYQQTPGQGLQFLFEYFSETQRNKGNFPGRFSGRQFSNSRSEMNVSTLELGDSALYLCASSALARGVYNEQFFGPGTRLTVL.

The V gene is TRBV4-3, the J gene TRBJ1-3, with TRBD1 identical over 8 bases. Germline lookup yields CDR1 LGHNA and CDR2 YSLEER. J was trimmed by 3 bases and V by 2 bases; bases with no gene match: 6. This CDR3 has 16 residues. The CDR3 sequence: CASSQNPGQGGNTIYF. The DNA of the CDR3 is TGCGCCAGCAGCCAAAACCCCGGACAGGGTGGAAACACCATATATTTT.

The chain combines TRBV11-2 with TRBJ1-1; 8 nucleotides match TRBD1. CDR3 size: 15 residues. Per germline, CDR1 SGHAT and CDR2 FQNNGV. After removal of 4 bases from V and 1 base from J, the junction contained 5 bases not matched to a gene. The CDR3 DNA is TGTGCCAGCAGCTCAGGGACAGGTTGGAACACTGAAGCTTTCTTT. This encodes CASSSGTGWNTEAFF. Full variable domain (rest looked up from reference TRBV11-2 and TRBJ1-1): EAGVAQSPRYKIIEKRQSVAFWCNPISGHATLYWYQQILGQGPKLLIQFQNNGVVDDSQLPKDRFSAERLKGVDSTLKIQPAKLEDSAVYLCASSSGTGWNTEAFFGQGTRLTVV.

The gene calls are TRBV7-2 and TRBJ2-5; D is unclear. V shed 5 bases and J shed 4 bases, with 20 bases lying between them. The CDR3 is made up of 16 amino acids. Looked up from germline, CDR1 is SGHTA and CDR2 is FQGNSA. CDR3 in DNA: TGTGCCAGCAGCCCCCAGGTCCCGAATCGGCGAGAGACCCAGTACTTC. Translating gives CASSPQVPNRRETQYF.

This chain joins TRBV4-1 and TRBJ1-4; no clear D. The germline gives CDR1 MGHRA, CDR2 YSYEKL. The CDR3 loop spans 14 amino acids. Trimming shortened V by 4 bases and J by 8 bases, and 14 bases separated the two germline ends. This CDR3 reads CASSRGMVGEKLFF. The CDR3, as DNA: TGCGCCAGCAGCCGGGGAATGGTTGGGGAAAAACTGTTTTTT.

The chain is built from TRBV5-4 and TRBJ2-2; D not certain. Germline V gene lookup returns CDR1 SGHNT and CDR2 YYREEE (reference sequence). V gave up 3 bases and J gave up 0 bases, with 12 bases separating them. CDR3 length: 16 residues. The CDR3: CASSSTAISNTGELFF. CDR3 bases: TGTGCCAGCAGCTCAACAGCTATATCGAACACCGGGGAGCTGTTTTTT.

The genes are TRBV29-1 and TRBJ2-1; D uncertain. Germline V gene lookup returns CDR1 SQVTM and CDR2 ANQGSEA. The CDR3 is 13 residues long. The V gene lost 2 bases and the J gene lost 7 bases, with 12 bases spanning the gap. In DNA, the CDR3 is TGCAGCGTTGAATCCACGATCGAAAATGAGCAGTTCTTC. It is translated as CSVESTIENEQFF.

The gene calls are TRBV5-8 and TRBJ2-3; D unclear. The length of the CDR3 is 13 residues. V was shortened by 2 bases and J by 2 bases, with 6 bases between the two germline ends. Germline V gives CDR1 SGHTS, CDR2 YDEGEE. For the CDR3, the DNA is TGTGCCAGCAGCTTTGGAAACACAGATACGCAGTATTTT. As protein: CASSFGNTDTQYF.

The chain uses TRBV7-9 and TRBJ2-3, with 8 nucleotides matching TRBD2. Germline CDR1 is SEHNR and CDR2 is FQNEAQ (reference sequence). J gave up 1 base and V 5 bases, and 5 bases lay outside the gene matches. The CDR3 contains 15 residues. CDR3 residues: CASSRAGDRTDTQYF. As DNA, the CDR3 is TGTGCCAGCAGCAGAGCGGGGGACCGCACAGATACGCAGTATTTT. Supplemented by reference TRBV7-9 and TRBJ2-3, the full variable domain reads DTGVSQNPRHKITKRGQNVTFRCDPISEHNRLYWYRQTLGQGPEFLTYFQNEAQLEKSRLLSDRFSAERPKGSFSTLEIQRTEQGDSAMYLCASSRAGDRTDTQYFGPGTRLTVL.

This clone occurred once. The chain has TRBV10-3 and TRBJ2-2; 9 bases line up with TRBD2. Germline values: CDR1 ENHRY, CDR2 SYGVKD. The trim removed 3 bases at V and 0 bases at J, leaving 5 bases unmatched. CDR3 size: 17 residues. The CDR3 nucleotides are TGTGCCATCAGTGAACGTAGCGGGGGTCCGAACACCGGGGAGCTGTTTTTT. Translation: CAISERSGGPNTGELFF.

CDR3 DNA sequence: TGTGCCAGCAGCTTAGGACTCCTCACAGATACGCAGTATTTT. As protein: CASSLGLLTDTQYF. V and J are TRBV7-8 and TRBJ2-3; D gene uncertain. Germline V gene lookup returns CDR1 SGHVS and CDR2 FQNEAQ. The CDR3 is 14 amino acids. V gave up 1 base and J gave up 2 bases, with 7 bases separating them. Based on the CDR3 plus reference TRBV7-8 and TRBJ2-3, the full variable domain is GAGVSQSPRYKVAKRGQDVALRCDPISGHVSLFWYQQALGQGPEFLTYFQNEAQLDKSGLPSDRFFAERPEGSVSTLKIQRTQQEDSAVYLCASSLGLLTDTQYFGPGTRLTVL.